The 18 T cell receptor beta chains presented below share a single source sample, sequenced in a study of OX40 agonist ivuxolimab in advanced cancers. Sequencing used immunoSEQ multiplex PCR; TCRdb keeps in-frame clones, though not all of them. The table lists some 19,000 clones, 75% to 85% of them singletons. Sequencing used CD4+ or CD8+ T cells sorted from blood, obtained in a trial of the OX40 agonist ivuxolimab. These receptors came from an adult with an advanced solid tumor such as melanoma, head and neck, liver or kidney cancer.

CDR3 amino acids: CASSLVGPSGVEQFF. The CDR3 nucleotides read TGTGCCAGCAGCTTAGTCGGTCCTTCGGGGGTTGAGCAGTTCTTC. V and J are TRBV7-9 and TRBJ2-1, with D perhaps matching TRBD2 (6 bases). The CDR3 loop spans 15 amino acids. Germline values: CDR1 SEHNR, CDR2 FQNEAQ (reference sequence). V dropped 1 base and J dropped 9 bases, with 16 bases sitting between them.

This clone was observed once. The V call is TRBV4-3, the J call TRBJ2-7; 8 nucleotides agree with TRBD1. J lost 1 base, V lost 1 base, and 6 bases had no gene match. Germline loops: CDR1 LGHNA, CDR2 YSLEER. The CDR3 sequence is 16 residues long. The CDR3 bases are TGCGCCAGCAGCCAAGCAACCGGGACAGGTTCCTACGAGCAGTACTTC. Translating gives CASSQATGTGSYEQYF.

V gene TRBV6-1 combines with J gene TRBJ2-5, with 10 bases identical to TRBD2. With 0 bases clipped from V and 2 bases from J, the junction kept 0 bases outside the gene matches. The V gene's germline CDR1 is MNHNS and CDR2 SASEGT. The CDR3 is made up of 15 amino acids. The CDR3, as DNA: TGTGCCAGCAGTGAAGCAGCGGGGGGGCAAGAGACCCAGTACTTC. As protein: CASSEAAGGQETQYF.

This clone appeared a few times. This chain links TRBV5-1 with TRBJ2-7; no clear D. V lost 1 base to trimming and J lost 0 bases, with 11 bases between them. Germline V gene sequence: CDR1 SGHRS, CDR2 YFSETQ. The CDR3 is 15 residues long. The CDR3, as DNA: TGCGCCAGCAGCTTGTCGCCTGCAAGCTCCTACGAGCAGTACTTC. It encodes CASSLSPASSYEQYF. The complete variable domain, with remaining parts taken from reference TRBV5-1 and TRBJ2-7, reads KAGVTQTPRYLIKTRGQQVTLSCSPISGHRSVSWYQQTPGQGLQFLFEYFSETQRNKGNFPGRFSGRQFSNSRSEMNVSTLELGDSALYLCASSLSPASSYEQYFGPGTRLTVT.

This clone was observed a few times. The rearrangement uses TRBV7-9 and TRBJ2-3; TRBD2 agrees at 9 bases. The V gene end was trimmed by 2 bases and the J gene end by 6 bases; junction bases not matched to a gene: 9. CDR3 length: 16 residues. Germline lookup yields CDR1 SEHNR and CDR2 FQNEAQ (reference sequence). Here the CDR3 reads CASSLRLAGGLDTQYF. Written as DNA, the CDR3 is TGTGCCAGCAGCTTACGTCTGGCGGGGGGGCTCGATACGCAGTATTTT.

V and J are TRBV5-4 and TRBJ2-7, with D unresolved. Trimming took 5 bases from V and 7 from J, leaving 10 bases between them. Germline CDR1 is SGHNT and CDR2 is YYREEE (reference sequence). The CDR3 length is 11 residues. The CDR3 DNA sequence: TGTGCCAGCAGTAGTCCCAGAGAGCAGTACTTC. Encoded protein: CASSSPREQYF.

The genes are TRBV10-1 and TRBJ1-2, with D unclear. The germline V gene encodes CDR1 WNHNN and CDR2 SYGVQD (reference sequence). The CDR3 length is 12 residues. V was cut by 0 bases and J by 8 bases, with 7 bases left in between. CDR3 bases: TGCGCCAGCAGTGAGTCGGGTGGAGGCTACACCTTC. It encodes CASSESGGGYTF.

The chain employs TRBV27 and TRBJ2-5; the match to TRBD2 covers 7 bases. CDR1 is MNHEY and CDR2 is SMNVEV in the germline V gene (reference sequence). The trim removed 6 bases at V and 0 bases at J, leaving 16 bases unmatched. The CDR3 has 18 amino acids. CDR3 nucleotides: TGTGCCAGCAGGGGGGGGTGGGGCGCGGGGGAGCACCAAGAGACCCAGTACTTC. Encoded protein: CASRGGWGAGEHQETQYF.

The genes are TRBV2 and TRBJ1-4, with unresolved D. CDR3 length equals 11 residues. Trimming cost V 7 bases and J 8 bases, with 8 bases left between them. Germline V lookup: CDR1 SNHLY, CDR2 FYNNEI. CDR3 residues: CASTQSEKLFF. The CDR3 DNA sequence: TGTGCCAGCACCCAGAGCGAAAAACTGTTTTTT. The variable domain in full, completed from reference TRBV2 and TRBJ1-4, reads EPEVTQTPSHQVTQMGQEVILRCVPISNHLYFYWYRQILGQKVEFLVSFYNNEISEKSEIFDDQFSVERPDGSNFTLKIRSTKLEDSAMYFCASTQSEKLFFGSGTQLSVL.

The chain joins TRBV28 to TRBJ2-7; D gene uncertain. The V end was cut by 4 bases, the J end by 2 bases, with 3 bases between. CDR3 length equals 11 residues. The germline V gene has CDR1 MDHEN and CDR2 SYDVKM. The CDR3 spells CASSSPYEQYF. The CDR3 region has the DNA TGTGCCAGCAGTTCACCCTACGAGCAGTACTTC.

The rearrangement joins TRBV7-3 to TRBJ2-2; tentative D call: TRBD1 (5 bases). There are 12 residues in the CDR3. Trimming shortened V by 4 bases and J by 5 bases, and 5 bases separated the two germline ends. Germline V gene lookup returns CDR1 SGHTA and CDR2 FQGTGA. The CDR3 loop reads CASSYRTGELFF. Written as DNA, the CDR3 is TGTGCCAGCAGCTACAGGACCGGGGAGCTGTTTTTT.

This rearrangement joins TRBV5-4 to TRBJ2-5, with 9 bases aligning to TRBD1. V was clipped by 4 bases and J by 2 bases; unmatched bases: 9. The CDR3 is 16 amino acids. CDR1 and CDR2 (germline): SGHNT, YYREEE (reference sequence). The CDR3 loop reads CASSHKGTGIQETQYF. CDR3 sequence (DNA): TGTGCCAGCAGCCATAAAGGGACAGGGATACAAGAGACCCAGTACTTC.

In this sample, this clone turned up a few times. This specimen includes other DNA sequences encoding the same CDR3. CDR3 region: CASSSTDTQYF. The CDR3 coding sequence is TGTGCCAGCAGCTCCACAGATACGCAGTATTTT. The rearrangement joins TRBV6-1 to TRBJ2-3; D gene unclear. The V gene's germline CDR1 is MNHNS and CDR2 SASEGT. The CDR3 runs 11 residues. With 6 bases removed from V and 2 bases from J, the gap between germline ends came to 3 bases.

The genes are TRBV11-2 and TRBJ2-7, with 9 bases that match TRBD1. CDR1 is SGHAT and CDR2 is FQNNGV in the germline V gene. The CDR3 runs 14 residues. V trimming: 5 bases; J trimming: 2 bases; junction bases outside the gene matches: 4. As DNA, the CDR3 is TGTGCCAGCAGCAGAGGGACAGGGACCTACGAGCAGTACTTC. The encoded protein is CASSRGTGTYEQYF.

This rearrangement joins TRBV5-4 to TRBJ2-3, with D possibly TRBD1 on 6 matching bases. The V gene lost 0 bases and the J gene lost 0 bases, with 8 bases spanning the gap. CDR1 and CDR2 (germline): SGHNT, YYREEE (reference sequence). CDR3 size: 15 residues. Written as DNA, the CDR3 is TGTGCCAGCAGCTTGGACGGACAGAGCACAGATACGCAGTATTTT. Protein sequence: CASSLDGQSTDTQYF.

In DNA, the CDR3 is TGTGCCAGCAGCTTTATAGAGAAACCCGATGGCTACACCTTC. The encoded protein is CASSFIEKPDGYTF. The V and J genes are TRBV7-9 and TRBJ1-2, with D hard to call. Germline CDR1 reads SEHNR; CDR2 reads FQNEAQ (reference sequence). This CDR3 contains 14 residues. V was pared by 3 bases and J by 6 bases, with 14 bases between. The full variable domain, in which reference TRBV7-9 and TRBJ1-2 provide the parts outside the CDR3, is DTGVSQNPRHKITKRGQNVTFRCDPISEHNRLYWYRQTLGQGPEFLTYFQNEAQLEKSRLLSDRFSAERPKGSFSTLEIQRTEQGDSAMYLCASSFIEKPDGYTFGSGTRLTVV.

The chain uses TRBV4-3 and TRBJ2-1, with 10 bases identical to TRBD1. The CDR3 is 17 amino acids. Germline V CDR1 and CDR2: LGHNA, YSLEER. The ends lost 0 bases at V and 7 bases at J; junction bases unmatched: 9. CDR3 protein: CASSQEGRQGAFNEQFF. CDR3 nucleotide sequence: TGCGCCAGCAGCCAAGAAGGTCGACAGGGGGCATTTAATGAGCAGTTCTTC.

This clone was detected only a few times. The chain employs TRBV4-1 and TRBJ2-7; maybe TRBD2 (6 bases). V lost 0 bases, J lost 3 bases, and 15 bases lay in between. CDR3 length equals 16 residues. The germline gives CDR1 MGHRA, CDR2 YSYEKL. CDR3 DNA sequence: TGCGCCAGCAGCCAAGAGAGTACTAGCAATATCTACGAGCAGTACTTC. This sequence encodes CASSQESTSNIYEQYF.